This section outlines one T cell receptor beta chain sequence together with its context. Its antigen is not known. TCR beta CDR3 regions came from multiplex PCR with 32 forward V and 13 reverse J primers. TCRdb reprocessed the multiplex PCR reads with MiXCR, giving one entry per CDR3 protein. Of around 5,000 distinct CDR3 sequences detected, roughly a third appear once; the ten largest clones hold 20% to 25%. Deletions cut 0 bases from V and 6 bases from J, with 14 bases between. The germline gives CDR1 SGHRS, CDR2 YFSETQ. The CDR3 consists of 15 residues. The data belong to a study of immune heterogeneity within non-small cell lung tumors. About the research overall: There was 1 tumor not otherwise specified, along with approximately 9 non-squamous carcinomas and 4 squamous cell carcinomas.

The template consisted of bulk tumor genomic DNA, with 600 ng used per sample. Biopsies, several per primary tumor and spaced far apart, were collected during surgery. Patients underwent curative surgery for non-small cell lung cancer (untreated and newly diagnosed). Study conclusions and caveats: Across individual patients, the high-frequency T-cell receptor beta clonotypes were largely distinct. Within a patient, dominant CDR3 beta clonotypes were shared across sites, though different locations had unique frequent clones.

V usage is TRBV5-1 and J usage is TRBJ2-3; either TRBD1 or TRBD2 may fit D (5 bases each). The source material was lung tumor tissue. The TCR originated in a woman aged 45 to 65 with non-small cell lung cancer. The CDR3 DNA reads TGCGCCAGCAGCTTGGTTGGGACCAAGGGGGATACGCAGTATTTT. Translation: CASSLVGTKGDTQYF. The full variable domain, completed using reference TRBV5-1 and TRBJ2-3, is KAGVTQTPRYLIKTRGQQVTLSCSPISGHRSVSWYQQTPGQGLQFLFEYFSETQRNKGNFPGRFSGRQFSNSRSEMNVSTLELGDSALYLCASSLVGTKGDTQYFGPGTRLTVL.